This passage covers 7 T cell receptor beta chains from one sample sequenced in a study of CD8+ T cells in alopecia areata. The treatment: oral pan-JAK inhibitor, 5-10 mg twice daily. Samples from alopecia areata patients were lesional scalp punch biopsies and peripheral blood. Once RNA had been extracted, it was reverse transcribed into cDNA to act as the sequencing template. Data came from immunoSEQ multiplex PCR; TCRdb stores just in-frame clones and leaves some out. This table holds 3,500 to 4,000 clones, roughly 71% found once. Specimen: skin, collected at week 24, from a patient treated with tofacitinib. Receptors originate from a human donor with alopecia areata.

This clone was seen a few times. The chain carries TRBV4-1 and TRBJ2-4; 8 bases line up with TRBD2. The CDR3 length is 15 residues. From germline, CDR1 is MGHRA and CDR2 YSYEKL. With 8 bases clipped from V and 8 bases from J, the junction kept 14 bases outside the gene matches. CDR3 nucleotides: TGCGCCAGCTCTGATTTAACGGGGGGGCGGGACATTCAGTACTTC. Amino acid sequence: CASSDLTGGRDIQYF.

The chain joins TRBV6-1 to TRBJ1-5; D gene unclear. The V end lost 4 bases, the J end lost 1 base, and 8 bases lay between the germline ends. CDR1 is MNHNS, CDR2 SASEGT, per germline. The CDR3 is 14 residues long. CDR3 DNA sequence: TGTGCCAGCAGTGGACTGGACAGCAATCAGCCCCAGCATTTT. Translating it yields CASSGLDSNQPQHF.

This chain connects TRBV27 to TRBJ2-7; D is unresolved. V was clipped by 3 bases and J by 0 bases, with 6 bases between them. The CDR3 totals 13 residues. The germline CDR1 and CDR2 sequences are MNHEY and SMNVEV (reference sequence). The CDR3 sequence: CASSFGFSYEQYF. In nucleotides, the CDR3 is TGTGCCAGCAGTTTTGGGTTCTCCTACGAGCAGTACTTC.

This clone showed up just a few times. The V call is TRBV5-1, the J call TRBJ1-3; D gene unclear. CDR3 length: 16 residues. V gave up 1 base and J gave up 2 bases, with 13 bases separating them. Germline V gene lookup returns CDR1 SGHRS and CDR2 YFSETQ. CDR3 sequence: CASSLPPPAPGNTIYF. CDR3 sequence (DNA): TGCGCCAGCAGCTTGCCCCCCCCGGCGCCTGGAAACACCATATATTTT.

The rearrangement joins TRBV21-1 to TRBJ2-1. TRBV21-1 is marked as a pseudogene. The CDR3 is made up of 15 amino acids. In DNA, the CDR3 is TGTGCCAGCAGTGGGGAAAGACGGTGGCTATATGAGCAGTTCTTC. As protein: CASSGERRWLYEQFF.

V usage is TRBV28 and J usage is TRBJ2-5; TRBD2 might be the D (6 bases). V lost 4 bases to trimming and J lost 4 bases, with 16 bases between them. The germline V gene has CDR1 MDHEN and CDR2 SYDVKM. The CDR3 runs 15 residues. The CDR3 sequence is CASSWPGLPRETQYF. The CDR3 nucleotides are TGTGCCAGCAGTTGGCCGGGACTCCCAAGAGAGACCCAGTACTTC.

This clone was recorded only once. At one end, the junction sequence differs from germline, possibly due to a read error. Other nucleotide sequences from this sample produce the same CDR3. V is TRBV7-2 and J is TRBJ1-1, with 8 bases lining up with TRBD1. The CDR3 length is 13 residues. Germline-derived CDR1 and CDR2 are SGHTA and FQGNSA. This chain's CDR3 is CASSLQGASEAFF. For the CDR3, the DNA is TGTGCCAGCAGCTTGCAGGGGGCATCTGAAGCCTTCTTT.